This is a list of T cell receptor beta chains from one sample in a study of T cell changes during pregnancy in multiple sclerosis. Assay: immunoSEQ multiplex PCR; the TCRdb copy retains only in-frame clones and omits some. The sample has roughly 45,000 clones, 88% seen once. Sequenced material: CD4+ T cells from peripheral blood mononuclear cells, taken in the second trimester of pregnancy. These receptors all come from a female donor with multiple sclerosis, enrolled in a pregnancy study. Both conserved end residues are part of each CDR3. A D gene is named only where the DNA matches it firmly. Clone sizes are given selectively: once, few, many, or a class where the clone is expanded.

CDR3	DNA	size	V	J	D
CASSLDRATDTQYF	TGCGCCAGCAGCTTGGACAGGGCTACAGATACGCAGTATTTT	-	TRBV5-1	TRBJ2-3	-
CASSLGRDRVDTGELFF	TGTGCCAGCAGCTTAGGCCGGGACAGGGTGGACACCGGGGAGCTGTTTTTT	-	TRBV7-9	TRBJ2-2	TRBD1
CASSQGPLGGGWETQYF	TGTGCCAGCAGCCAAGGCCCTCTGGGGGGAGGGTGGGAGACCCAGTACTTC	-	TRBV4-2	TRBJ2-5	TRBD2
CASSQDHPGGVGNQPQHF	TGTGCCAGCAGCCAAGACCACCCTGGGGGGGTAGGCAATCAGCCCCAGCATTTT	-	TRBV4-2	TRBJ1-5	-
CASSLARQGTEKLFF	TGTGCCAGCAGCTTGGCCCGACAGGGGACGGAAAAACTGTTTTTT	few	TRBV5-8	TRBJ1-4	TRBD1
CASSEVPFGGYTF	TGTGCCAGCAGTGAGGTTCCGTTTGGCGGCTACACCTTC	-	TRBV2	TRBJ1-2	-
CASSEGAAGNTIYF	TGTGCCAGCAGCGAGGGGGCCGCTGGAAACACCATATATTTT	-	TRBV14	TRBJ1-3	TRBD1
CASSTGLLNTGELFF	TGTGCCAGTAGTACGGGACTTCTGAACACCGGGGAGCTGTTTTTT	-	TRBV19	TRBJ2-2	-
CASSLTGNLETQYF	TGCGCCAGCAGCCTCACAGGGAATTTAGAGACCCAGTACTTC	-	TRBV5-1	TRBJ2-5	-
CASSFGFSSYEQYF	TGTGCCAGCAGCTTCGGGTTTAGCTCCTACGAGCAGTACTTC	-	TRBV7-2	TRBJ2-7	-
CASGRLAGVPDTQYF	TGTGCCAGCGGAAGACTAGCGGGAGTCCCCGATACGCAGTATTTT	-	TRBV28	TRBJ2-3	TRBD2
CASSLIGGLKNTEAFF	TGTGCCAGCAGCCTAATTGGGGGACTCAAGAACACTGAAGCTTTCTTT	-	TRBV7-9	TRBJ1-1	-
CASSASGNQETQYF	TGTGCCAGCAGCGCCTCCGGGAACCAAGAGACCCAGTACTTC	-	TRBV9	TRBJ2-5	-
CASSLTDINQPQHF	TGTGCCAGCAGCCTGACAGATATCAATCAGCCCCAGCATTTT	-	TRBV28	TRBJ1-5	-
CASSTPTSARRDTGELFF	TGTGCCAGTAGTACCCCGACTAGCGCAAGGCGGGACACCGGGGAGCTGTTTTTT	-	TRBV19	TRBJ2-2	TRBD2
CASSYSAGGMGVEQYF	TGTGCCAGCAGTTACTCAGCGGGGGGCATGGGGGTCGAGCAGTACTTC	-	TRBV6-5	TRBJ2-7	TRBD2
CASSKDNLSYGYTF	TGTGCCAGCAGCAAAGACAATCTAAGCTATGGCTACACCTTC	-	TRBV7-9	TRBJ1-2	-
CASSLVGTAFTGELFF	TGTGCCAGCAGCTTAGTCGGGACAGCTTTTACCGGGGAGCTGTTTTTT	-	TRBV7-2	TRBJ2-2	TRBD1
CSADISWVYNEQFF	TGCAGCGCGGACATTTCTTGGGTATACAATGAGCAGTTCTTC	-	TRBV29-1	TRBJ2-1	-
CSVGSTDREQFF	TGCAGCGTTGGGTCGACAGATAGAGAGCAGTTCTTC	-	TRBV29-1	TRBJ2-1	-
CASSLTSVRGTEAFF	TGTGCCAGCAGTCTCACCAGCGTTCGGGGCACTGAAGCTTTCTTT	-	TRBV28	TRBJ1-1	-
CASSQERAGISYEQYF	TGCGCCAGCAGCCAAGAACGGGCAGGGATCTCCTACGAGCAGTACTTC	-	TRBV4-1	TRBJ2-7	-
CASSGAGQGYGYTF	TGTGCCAGCAGTGGGGCGGGACAGGGCTATGGCTACACCTTC	-	TRBV25-1	TRBJ1-2	TRBD1
CSVVGGAAGEREQYF	TGCAGCGTGGTAGGAGGGGCAGCAGGAGAGCGCGAGCAGTACTTC	few	TRBV29-1	TRBJ2-7	-
CASSSRMTSGDYNEQFF	TGTGCCAGCAGCTCCCGGATGACTAGCGGAGACTACAATGAGCAGTTCTTC	-	TRBV5-6	TRBJ2-1	TRBD2
CASSVALASPYNEQFF	TGTGCCAGCAGCGTAGCTCTAGCTTCGCCCTACAATGAGCAGTTCTTC	-	TRBV9	TRBJ2-1	-
CASSREANYGYTF	TGCGCCAGCAGCCGTGAGGCGAACTATGGCTACACCTTC	-	TRBV5-1	TRBJ1-2	-
CASNKRTGTYEQYF	TGTGCCAGCAATAAACGGACAGGGACCTACGAGCAGTACTTC	few	TRBV6-1	TRBJ2-7	TRBD1
CSVVGVGVTEAFF	TGCAGCGTTGTCGGGGTCGGAGTCACTGAAGCTTTCTTT	-	TRBV29-1	TRBJ1-1	-
CASTPLAAANTGELFF	TGTGCCAGTACCCCACTAGCGGCAGCGAACACCGGGGAGCTGTTTTTT	few	TRBV19	TRBJ2-2	TRBD2
CASSLRSGGPYEQYF	TGTGCCAGCAGCTTAAGATCGGGGGGACCCTACGAGCAGTACTTC	-	TRBV7-6	TRBJ2-7	TRBD2
CASSLGARVTEAFF	TGTGCCAGCAGCTTGGGGGCACGGGTGACTGAAGCTTTCTTT	few	TRBV11-2	TRBJ1-1	-
CASSSPGGQTGTQYF	TGTGCCAGTAGTAGCCCTGGGGGCCAAACGGGGACCCAGTACTTC	-	TRBV19	TRBJ2-5	-
CSARPSIGSSYEQYF	TGCAGCGCTAGACCATCGATAGGGAGCTCCTACGAGCAGTACTTC	-	TRBV29-1	TRBJ2-7	-
CASSPNSALSYEQYF	TGTGCCAGCAGTCCAAACAGTGCCCTCTCCTACGAGCAGTACTTC	-	TRBV7-8	TRBJ2-7	-
CASSPPGRSTEAFF	TGTGCCAGCAGCCCCCCAGGGCGGTCGACTGAAGCTTTCTTT	-	TRBV4-2	TRBJ1-1	-
CASSTPPGTSLGETQYF	TGTGCCAGTAGTACACCCCCCGGGACTAGCCTCGGGGAGACCCAGTACTTC	-	TRBV19	TRBJ2-5	TRBD2
CASRTGGRMNTEAFF	TGTGCCAGCAGGACCGGAGGACGGATGAACACTGAAGCTTTCTTT	-	TRBV28	TRBJ1-1	-
CATSRGEGSETQYF	TGTGCCACCAGCAGAGGGGAGGGTTCGGAGACCCAGTACTTC	-	TRBV15	TRBJ2-5	TRBD2
CSVPGLAGAGELFF	TGCAGTGTTCCGGGACTAGCGGGAGCCGGGGAGCTGTTTTTT	-	TRBV29-1	TRBJ2-2	TRBD2
CASSEPGTGGYGYTF	TGTGCCAGCAGTGAACCCGGGACAGGGGGCTATGGCTACACCTTC	-	TRBV6-1	TRBJ1-2	TRBD1
CASSLFGDSETQYF	TGTGCCAGCAGCTTATTTGGGGACAGTGAGACCCAGTACTTC	-	TRBV7-3	TRBJ2-5	TRBD1
CASSEVAANYGYTF	TGTGCCAGCAGTGAAGTGGCAGCTAACTATGGCTACACCTTC	-	TRBV2	TRBJ1-2	-
CASSFPGASTDTQYF	TGCGCCAGCAGCTTCCCAGGGGCCAGCACAGATACGCAGTATTTT	-	TRBV5-1	TRBJ2-3	-
CASSPPVNTEAFF	TGTGCCAGCAGCCCTCCTGTGAACACTGAAGCTTTCTTT	-	TRBV2	TRBJ1-1	-
CASSVDSRARGAFF	TGTGCCAGCAGCGTAGATAGTCGGGCAAGGGGGGCTTTCTTT	-	TRBV9	TRBJ1-1	-
CASSEKSSGAGYEQYF	TGTGCCAGCAGTGAAAAGTCGTCAGGGGCCGGCTACGAGCAGTACTTC	few	TRBV6-1	TRBJ2-7	-
CASSSSGRYEQYF	TGTGCCAGCAGTTCTAGCGGGAGGTACGAGCAGTACTTC	-	TRBV28	TRBJ2-7	TRBD2